This T cell receptor (beta chain) was identified in a study of blood T cell repertoires in COVID-19 (dated by TCRdb to 2018 to 2020). For the wider study: Samples covering the acute and convalescent phases of COVID-19 were provided by collaborators in the United States, Italy and Spain. The prospective study material was composed of cDNA or gDNA derived from T cells, B-cell-depleted T cells, or PBMCs. The dataset comprised deeply sampled blood TCRbeta repertoires from subjects exposed to, actively infected with, or recovered from COVID-19. The repertoires were released in a freely available public database intended as a resource for research on the immune response to SARS-CoV-2. Samples were obtained from the ongoing ImmuneRACE study (first 160 participants) and from over a thousand subjects provided by 6 global collaborators. Sample metadata almost always included a de-identified subject ID, COVID-19 status, age in years and sex. Where available, HLA class I and class II types were taken from metadata supplied by the sample provider and were not determined by assay-based typing. The research as a whole found: The quantity of clinical and demographic metadata differed by source and by participant and was supplied without curation.

Worth noting for this clone: It lacks a known antigen. No much larger clone exists at a distance of one base, and base qualities are not known.

TCRbeta CDR3 regions were amplified from genomic DNA by means of the immunoSEQ Assay, a bias-controlled multiplex PCR. The original methods were these. The number of nucleated cells in each sample was estimated from the amplification of reference gene primers within the assay. Sequence reads were collapsed and filtered to measure the absolute abundance of every unique TCRbeta CDR3 rearrangement. For each sample, productive Simpson clonality was calculated by taking the square root of Simpson's diversity index across productive rearrangements. TCRdb provides this immuneACCESS table in a form limited to in-frame rearrangements. Some clones are lacking; in checked studies, under half of them reflect an unresolved V gene, and why the rest are absent is not known. That table gives V, J and clone size, and the DNA gave D and trimming. This sample has around 220,000 clones in its table, and 84% of those were observed once. Approximately 8% of the sample comes from the top ten.

At the junction V is shortened by 2 bases and J by 6 bases; bases outside the gene matches: 4. CDR1 and CDR2 (SNHLY, FYNNEI) derive from the germline V gene. The CDR3 spans 14 residues, from the cysteine through the phenylalanine. The entry retains the CDR3 DNA only, 42 bases that are in frame from base 1. One collaborating source in Seattle enrolled patients while the patients were actively infected and followed the patients over time throughout the course of disease. The collaborating institutions used their own protocols to collect whole blood in K2EDTA tubes. For TCRbeta analysis, collaborators shipped samples as frozen whole blood, isolated PBMCs, or DNA extracted from either of those sample types.

Sequencing input: peripheral blood. Recombination linked TRBV2 to TRBJ1-2, with TRBD1 identical over 9 junction bases. The clonotype comes from a woman aged 80 or over with COVID-19, enrolled during active disease. The nucleotide sequence is TGTGCCAGCAGTGAAATGACAGGGGGGCATGGCTACACCTTC. Its translation reads: CASSEMTGGHGYTF.